The present entry profiles one TCR beta chain with its context. Its antigen is unknown. This record belongs to a study of immune cell composition in non-small cell lung cancer. General study results and limits: Squamous carcinomas (75%) more often had tumour-associated clones >0.5% than adenocarcinomas (33%).

CDR1 and CDR2 from the germline V gene are MNHEY and SVGAGI. The CDR3 contains 15 residues. V gave up 3 bases and J gave up 4 bases, with 15 bases separating them. Normal lung sampling was at least 3 cm from the tumour, as distant as possible. Generated by immunoSEQ multiplex PCR, the TCRdb table keeps only in-frame clones and is missing some. Of around 3,000 clones in the sample, 55% to 75% were seen once. The rearrangement uses TRBV6-5 and TRBJ1-2, with a possible D match to TRBD1 (5 bases). Sequenced sample: non-adjacent lung tissue. The TCR was taken from a human donor with non-small cell lung cancer. CDR3 sequence reads: CASSYLFDSAYGYTF. The CDR3 DNA reads TGTGCCAGCAGTTATTTATTCGACAGTGCCTATGGCTACACCTTC.